The 25 T cell receptor beta chains reported below all come from one sample, sequenced in a study of blood T cell repertoires in COVID-19. Sequencing was performed with immunoSEQ multiplex PCR; in TCRdb, only in-frame clones are kept and a portion is missing. This sample has about 300,000 clones; approximately 90% occur once, and the top ten carry about 2.2%. Sequenced sample: peripheral blood. All receptors derive from a woman aged 25 to 39 with COVID-19, enrolled during active disease.

This clone was seen just once. J is TRBJ1-1 and V is TRBV27, with D perhaps matching TRBD1 (6 bases). CDR3 length: 13 residues. Germline V gene data show CDR1 as MNHEY and CDR2 as SMNVEV (reference sequence). V dropped 4 bases and J dropped 4 bases, with 10 bases sitting between them. The CDR3 loop is CASSSWTVTEAFF. CDR3 nucleotides: TGTGCCAGCAGTTCGTGGACAGTCACTGAAGCTTTCTTT.

The V gene is TRBV18, the J gene TRBJ2-5; unclear D gene. Per the germline V gene, CDR1 is KGHSH and CDR2 is LQKENI. Trimming took off 3 bases at V and 7 bases at J, with 15 bases between the two ends. CDR3 size: 14 residues. CDR3 DNA: TGTGCCAGCTCACCCCAAGCCTACTCCCGGACCCAGTACTTC. As protein: CASSPQAYSRTQYF.

This sequence joins TRBV15 and TRBJ1-6; no clear D. CDR1 and CDR2 (germline): LNHNV, YYDKDF (reference sequence). Trimming stripped 5 bases from V and 8 bases from J, with 19 bases between. This CDR3 spans 16 amino acids. DNA for the CDR3: TGTGCCACCAGCCCGCTAGTAGGCGTCGCTTATTCACCCCTCCACTTT. Its translation is CATSPLVGVAYSPLHF.

The chain carries TRBV5-4 and TRBJ1-2; 8 bases agree with TRBD1. Germline V CDR1 and CDR2: SGHNT, YYREEE (reference sequence). V was clipped by 0 bases and J by 7 bases; unmatched bases: 8. This CDR3 has 15 amino acids. The CDR3, as DNA: TGTGCCAGCAGCTTGGGACCAGGGGGCCTCCTTGGCTACACCTTC. It specifies CASSLGPGGLLGYTF.

V gene TRBV9 combines with J gene TRBJ1-1; maybe TRBD1 (5 bases). Germline V lookup: CDR1 SGDLS, CDR2 YYNGEE. The CDR3 is 14 amino acids. The V end was cut by 3 bases, the J end by 4 bases, with 13 bases between. The CDR3 region has the DNA TGTGCCAGCAGCGGAAAGAGGGGAGGCACTGAAGCTTTCTTT. It specifies CASSGKRGGTEAFF.

A word on this clone: Other nucleotide sequences from this sample produce the same CDR3. The gene calls are TRBV12-3 or TRBV12-4 and TRBJ1-5; D gene unclear. This CDR3 has 12 amino acids. Deletions cut 3 bases from V and 7 bases from J, with 7 bases between. The CDR3 DNA reads as TGTGCCAGCAGTTTCTCAGGACAGCCCCAGCATTTT. Translation: CASSFSGQPQHF.

The chain employs TRBV30 and TRBJ2-1; TRBD2 matches 8 bases. Germline-derived CDR1 and CDR2 are GTSNPN and SVGIG (reference sequence). The CDR3 consists of 16 residues. Trimming took 1 base from V and 0 from J; bases not matched to a gene: 5. CDR3: CAWSGGLAPSYNEQFF. In DNA, the CDR3 is TGTGCCTGGAGTGGAGGACTAGCCCCCTCCTACAATGAGCAGTTCTTC.

CDR3 nucleotide sequence: TGTGCCAGCAGCTTGTACGGGTACGAGCAGTACTTC. Its translation: CASSLYGYEQYF. The chain uses TRBV5-4 and TRBJ2-7; D remains ambiguous. Trimming cost V 1 base and J 4 bases, with 6 bases left between them. The CDR3 covers 12 residues. Germline assignment: CDR1 SGHNT and CDR2 YYREEE (reference sequence).

As for this clone: Other DNA sequences in the sample encode the same CDR3. The genes are TRBV11-2 and TRBJ1-1, with D tentatively TRBD1 (5 bases). Germline values: CDR1 SGHAT, CDR2 FQNNGV. This CDR3 region has 14 residues. Trimming removed 3 bases from V and 0 bases from J, with 8 bases in between. The CDR3, as DNA: TGTGCCAGCAGCTTGGGACTGTTGAACACTGAAGCTTTCTTT. Its protein is CASSLGLLNTEAFF.

On this clone itself: Within the sample, other DNA sequences also encode this same CDR3. CDR3 sequence: CASSESSGRATDTQYF. The CDR3 nucleotides are TGCGCCAGCAGTGAGAGTAGCGGGAGGGCAACAGATACGCAGTATTTT. The V and J genes are TRBV10-2 and TRBJ2-3, with 11 bases matching TRBD2. Trimming removed 2 bases from V and 3 bases from J; junction bases left unmatched: 4. The CDR3 runs to 16 residues. Per the germline V gene, CDR1 is WSHSY and CDR2 is SAAADI.

The rearrangement joins TRBV10-2 to TRBJ1-2; TRBD1 matches at 7 bases. Germline lookup yields CDR1 WSHSY and CDR2 SAAADI. J lost 0 bases, V lost 4 bases, and 2 bases had no gene match. There are 14 residues in the CDR3. The CDR3 DNA reads as TGCGCCAGCAGTGGGACAGGCCCTAACTATGGCTACACCTTC. Its translation is CASSGTGPNYGYTF.

This clone was detected only once. The V call is TRBV24-1, the J call TRBJ2-7; D perhaps matches TRBD2 (7 bases). CDR1 is KGHDR and CDR2 is SFDVKD in the germline V gene. V shed 5 bases and J shed 5 bases, with 15 bases lying between them. CDR3 length: 14 residues. The chain's CDR3 is CATSAPTGGDEQYF. CDR3 DNA sequence: TGTGCCACCAGTGCCCCGACGGGGGGCGACGAGCAGTACTTC.

The chain is built from TRBV4-1 and TRBJ1-1; tentative D call: TRBD1 (5 bases). Germline V gives CDR1 MGHRA, CDR2 YSYEKL. The CDR3 is 18 amino acids. Between the trimmed V and J ends, which lost 0 bases and 6 bases, there was a span of 23 bases. CDR3 nucleotide sequence: TGCGCCAGCAGCCAAGATACCATAGACAGAATCTCGGGAGCTGAAGCTTTCTTT. Its translation: CASSQDTIDRISGAEAFF.

The V and J genes are TRBV5-1 and TRBJ2-7, with D possibly being TRBD1 (5 bases). The CDR3 is 14 amino acids. Germline CDR1 and CDR2: SGHRS and YFSETQ. Trimming cost V 3 bases and J 0 bases, with 10 bases left between them. The CDR3 reads CASSSQVPSYEQYF. The DNA for the CDR3 is TGCGCCAGCAGCTCACAGGTGCCCTCCTACGAGCAGTACTTC.

In regard to this clone: This is likely a read error, given that the CDR3 carries no conserved phenylalanine or tryptophan at its end. Because the CDR3's place on the DNA is in doubt, the DNA is left out and the CDR3 is given as listed by TCRdb. This chain connects TRBV2 to TRBJ1-1; the table's D call, TRBD1, was not checked against the DNA. CDR1 and CDR2 (germline): SNHLY, FYNNEI. The CDR3 is 13 amino acids in total, end residues counted. The CDR3 sequence is CASRRTGLRRINV.

Here the CDR3 DNA reads TGTGCCAGCAGTGATCGAGTATCGGAAGCTTTCTTT. Its translation: CASSDRVSEAFF. The rearrangement uses TRBV2 and TRBJ1-1, with D uncertain. Germline V gene sequence: CDR1 SNHLY, CDR2 FYNNEI. V was cut by 3 bases and J by 8 bases, with 10 bases left in between. The CDR3 loop spans 12 amino acids.

The V and J genes are TRBV18 and TRBJ2-2, with 14 positions matching TRBD2. Germline V gene lookup returns CDR1 KGHSH and CDR2 LQKENI. The J segment lost 6 bases and the V segment lost 1 base, leaving 4 bases of the junction unmatched. CDR3 length equals 17 residues. The CDR3 sequence: CASSPQATSGRAGELFF. The CDR3 DNA sequence: TGTGCCAGCTCACCACAGGCGACTAGCGGGAGGGCCGGGGAGCTGTTTTTT.

V usage is TRBV5-1 and J usage is TRBJ2-7; the D gene is possibly TRBD2 (6 bases). The CDR3 extends over 14 amino acids. Germline V gene lookup returns CDR1 SGHRS and CDR2 YFSETQ. V gave up 0 bases and J gave up 2 bases, with 9 bases separating them. The CDR3 protein is CASSLERAAYEQYF. DNA for the CDR3: TGCGCCAGCAGCTTGGAGCGGGCAGCCTACGAGCAGTACTTC. Together with reference TRBV5-1 and TRBJ2-7, the CDR3 gives the full variable domain: KAGVTQTPRYLIKTRGQQVTLSCSPISGHRSVSWYQQTPGQGLQFLFEYFSETQRNKGNFPGRFSGRQFSNSRSEMNVSTLELGDSALYLCASSLERAAYEQYFGPGTRLTVT.

The chain employs TRBV7-3 and TRBJ2-7, with D possibly TRBD2 on 6 matching bases. This CDR3 comprises 14 residues. V lost 5 bases, J lost 5 bases, and 16 bases lay in between. Germline V gene data show CDR1 as SGHTA and CDR2 as FQGTGA. The DNA of the CDR3 is TGTGCCAGCAGCCTAGGGAATAGCGGCCACGAGCAGTACTTC. It yields the protein CASSLGNSGHEQYF.

This rearrangement joins TRBV2 to TRBJ1-3; D not certain. The CDR3 totals 15 residues. Germline CDR1 and CDR2: SNHLY and FYNNEI. Deletions cut 7 bases from V and 0 bases from J, with 13 bases between. The CDR3 here is CASKDGLVSGNTIYF. For the CDR3, the DNA is TGTGCCAGCAAAGATGGGCTCGTCTCTGGAAACACCATATATTTT.

V is TRBV27 and J is TRBJ1-6; TRBD1 matches 7 bases. There are 15 residues in the CDR3. J lost 6 bases, V lost 10 bases, and 12 bases had no gene match. Germline loops: CDR1 MNHEY, CDR2 SMNVEV (reference sequence). The CDR3 DNA follows: TGTGCCACTTCCCTCACAGGGGAAAGTAATTCACCCCTCCACTTT. This gives the protein CATSLTGESNSPLHF.

This sequence joins TRBV9 and TRBJ2-3; 10 bases match TRBD2. CDR1 is SGDLS, CDR2 YYNGEE, per germline. The V gene end was trimmed by 0 bases and the J gene end by 2 bases; junction bases not matched to a gene: 3. This CDR3 has 16 amino acids. CDR3: CASSVALAGNTDTQYF. DNA of the CDR3: TGTGCCAGCAGCGTAGCACTAGCGGGGAACACAGATACGCAGTATTTT.

This clone was recorded once. This chain connects TRBV27 to TRBJ1-3; TRBD1 is a possible D gene (5 bases). Germline V gene sequence: CDR1 MNHEY, CDR2 SMNVEV (reference sequence). The CDR3 loop spans 13 amino acids. The V and J ends lost 8 bases and 6 bases respectively, with 14 bases between them. For the CDR3, the DNA is TGTGCCAGCGGCCCCAGGACACTAAACACCATATATTTT. This translates into CASGPRTLNTIYF.

The genes are TRBV2 and TRBJ2-2; possible D gene TRBD1, 5 bases. V gave up 4 bases and J gave up 5 bases, with 23 bases separating them. The CDR3 runs 18 residues. From germline, CDR1 is SNHLY and CDR2 FYNNEI. Here the CDR3 reads CASSVFAQGRVVTGELFF. The DNA for the CDR3 is TGTGCCAGCAGTGTCTTTGCCCAGGGAAGGGTTGTGACCGGGGAGCTGTTTTTT.

The J gene is TRBJ1-2, the V gene TRBV14, with unresolved D. This CDR3 has 14 residues. Trimming stripped 4 bases from V and 1 base from J, with 10 bases between. Looked up from germline, CDR1 is SGHDN and CDR2 is FVKESK. The CDR3 DNA follows: TGTGCCAGCAGCCCTTTAACGGTTAACTATGGCTACACCTTC. This sequence encodes CASSPLTVNYGYTF.